The sequence of this TCR beta chain was determined in a study of blood T cells in healthy people across ages. It was with a sample-barcoded 5' primer and a J-beta primer mix that a second PCR of about 7 to 12 cycles was run. A template-switch adaptor that had 12 random nucleotides put a tag on each cDNA molecule. TCRdb reanalysed the 5' RACE reads using MiXCR and keeps one entry per CDR3 protein. The sample holds roughly 640,000 distinct CDR3 sequences, approximately 30% seen once. This CDR3 has 14 amino acids. Trimming shortened V by 3 bases and J by 6 bases, and 15 bases separated the two germline ends. Germline V gene lookup returns CDR1 SGHTA and CDR2 FQGTGA.

Material for sequencing was blood. This receptor was identified in a woman at least 80 years old in good health. The rearrangement joins TRBV7-3 to TRBJ2-7; TRBD2 might be the D (6 bases). Here the CDR3 reads CASSLSGSPAEQYF. The CDR3, as DNA: TGTGCCAGCAGCTTGAGCGGGTCACCGGCCGAGCAGTACTTC. Drawing the rest from reference TRBV7-3 and TRBJ2-7, the complete variable domain is GAGVSQTPSNKVTEKGKYVELRCDPISGHTALYWYRQSLGQGPEFLIYFQGTGAADDSGLPNDRFFAVRPEGSVSTLKIQRTERGDSAVYLCASSLSGSPAEQYFGPGTRLTVT.